The 22 T cell receptor beta chains reported below all come from one sample, sequenced in a study of cytomegalovirus exposure and HLA in healthy donors. Some clones are missing from TCRdb's copy, which holds only in-frame ones; the method was immunoSEQ multiplex PCR. The sample yields around 52,000 clones, approximately 95% seen once. The source material was PBMCs. Receptors originate from a woman aged 18 to 35 in good health and CMV-seronegative.

The chain employs TRBV7-8 and TRBJ2-7, with 11 bases that match TRBD2. There are 17 residues in the CDR3. With 0 bases clipped from V and 3 bases from J, the junction kept 7 bases outside the gene matches. Germline V gene data show CDR1 as SGHVS and CDR2 as FQNEAQ. The CDR3, as DNA: TGTGCCAGCAGCTTAGCTGGTGGGACTAGCGGATACTACGAGCAGTACGTC. It translates to CASSLAGGTSGYYEQYV.

The CDR3 spells CASSSGLAGGLQETQYF. CDR3 sequence (DNA): TGCGCCAGCAGCTCCGGACTAGCGGGGGGTTTACAAGAGACCCAGTACTTC. The chain recombines TRBV5-1 with TRBJ2-5, with 14 bases matching TRBD2. Per the germline V gene, CDR1 is SGHRS and CDR2 is YFSETQ. This CDR3 region has 17 residues. J was trimmed by 2 bases and V by 3 bases; bases with no gene match: 6.

This chain connects TRBV9 to TRBJ1-1; unclear D gene. This CDR3 comprises 15 residues. The germline gives CDR1 SGDLS, CDR2 YYNGEE. The V end was cut by 0 bases, the J end by 3 bases, with 12 bases between. CDR3 in DNA: TGTGCCAGCAGCGTAGTTTCTTACGGGGACACTGAAGCTTTCTTT. Its protein product is CASSVVSYGDTEAFF.

The chain links TRBV6-5 to TRBJ1-1; 8 nucleotides match TRBD1. The germline CDR1 and CDR2 sequences are MNHEY and SVGAGI. This CDR3 region has 15 residues. Losses at the gene ends were 2 bases for V and 5 bases for J; bases not matched to a gene: 7. CDR3 bases: TGTGCCAGCAGTTACGATGTAACAGGGGGAACTGAAGCTTTCTTT. Translated: CASSYDVTGGTEAFF.

The V gene is TRBV15, the J gene TRBJ2-5, with a tentative D call TRBD1 (5 bases). CDR1 and CDR2 (germline): LNHNV, YYDKDF (reference sequence). V was shortened by 5 bases and J by 5 bases, with 9 bases between the two germline ends. The CDR3 covers 12 residues. The CDR3 here is CATSPGLETQYF. CDR3 DNA: TGTGCCACCAGCCCAGGGTTGGAGACCCAGTACTTC.

The chain has TRBV5-1 and TRBJ2-2; D is uncertain. Germline CDR1 SGHRS, CDR2 YFSETQ. V was clipped by 6 bases and J by 4 bases, with 19 bases between them. This CDR3 has 16 amino acids. The CDR3 sequence is CASMGATSLGTGELFF. The CDR3 DNA reads TGCGCCAGCATGGGCGCCACTTCCCTGGGCACCGGGGAGCTGTTTTTT.

The rearrangement uses TRBV13 and TRBJ2-1; D unresolved. V shed 2 bases and J shed 5 bases, with 16 bases lying between them. The germline gives CDR1 PRHDT, CDR2 FYEKMQ (reference sequence). This CDR3 comprises 16 residues. The CDR3 loop is CASSLRDSLLDNEQFF. The DNA of the CDR3 is TGTGCCAGCAGCTTACGTGACTCCCTCCTCGACAATGAGCAGTTCTTC. Based on the CDR3 plus reference TRBV13 and TRBJ2-1, the full variable domain is AAGVIQSPRHLIKEKRETATLKCYPIPRHDTVYWYQQGPGQDPQFLISFYEKMQSDKGSIPDRFSAQQFSDYHSELNMSSLELGDSALYFCASSLRDSLLDNEQFFGPGTRLTVL.

The V and J genes are TRBV11-2 and TRBJ2-7; TRBD2 agrees at 9 bases. After removal of 3 bases from V and 6 bases from J, the junction contained 9 bases not matched to a gene. Germline values: CDR1 SGHAT, CDR2 FQNNGV. There are 15 residues in the CDR3. The CDR3 region is CASSLGSGRSSEQYV. The CDR3 DNA sequence: TGTGCCAGCAGCTTGGGTAGCGGGAGATCGTCCGAGCAGTACGTC.

The chain joins TRBV25-1 to TRBJ1-6; D may be TRBD1 (5 bases). The ends were cut back, 4 bases at V and 4 bases at J, with 14 bases in the middle. This CDR3 is 16 amino acids long. Germline V gene lookup returns CDR1 MGHDK and CDR2 SYGVNS. CDR3 protein: CASSVSGGKYNSPLHF. The DNA of the CDR3 is TGTGCCAGCAGTGTTTCCGGGGGAAAATATAATTCACCCCTCCACTTT. Full variable domain (rest looked up from reference TRBV25-1 and TRBJ1-6): EADIYQTPRYLVIGTGKKITLECSQTMGHDKMYWYQQDPGMELHLIHYSYGVNSTEKGDLSSESTVSRIRTEHFPLTLESARPSHTSQYLCASSVSGGKYNSPLHFGNGTRLTVT.

This rearrangement joins TRBV19 to TRBJ1-5; D is unresolved. V lost 10 bases to trimming and J lost 0 bases, with 16 bases between them. There are 15 residues in the CDR3. Germline CDR1 reads LNHDA; CDR2 reads SQIVND (reference sequence). The CDR3 nucleotides read TGTGCCACCGCGAACCGCCGATATAGCAATCAGCCCCAGCATTTT. It is translated as CATANRRYSNQPQHF.

The V gene is TRBV27, the J gene TRBJ2-7; tentative D call: TRBD1 (6 bases). Trimming left V 4 bases short and J 2 bases short, with 18 bases between. CDR1 and CDR2 (germline): MNHEY, SMNVEV (reference sequence). There are 16 residues in the CDR3. This CDR3 is CASSSLTGIRAYEQYV. The CDR3 DNA reads TGTGCCAGCAGTTCTCTCACAGGGATAAGGGCCTACGAGCAGTACGTC.

This chain uses TRBV5-4 with TRBJ1-2; possibly TRBD1 for D (6 bases). The germline V gene has CDR1 SGHNT and CDR2 YYREEE (reference sequence). V shed 2 bases and J shed 8 bases, with 16 bases lying between them. There are 14 residues in the CDR3. CDR3 DNA: TGTGCCAGCAGCTTAATCACAGGGCGTAGCGGCTACACCTTC. This codes for CASSLITGRSGYTF.

The chain joins TRBV19 to TRBJ1-3; TRBD1 agrees at 7 bases. The CDR3 sequence is 17 residues long. Trimming cost V 4 bases and J 1 base; bases outside gene matches: 10. Germline lookup yields CDR1 LNHDA and CDR2 SQIVND (reference sequence). The CDR3 protein is CASSTFRTGQSGNTIYF. The CDR3 nucleotides are TGTGCCAGTAGTACCTTCAGGACAGGCCAATCTGGAAACACCATATATTTT.

The chain recombines TRBV25-1 with TRBJ2-1; 8 nucleotides align to TRBD2. J gave up 2 bases and V 2 bases, and 5 bases lay outside the gene matches. CDR1 is MGHDK, CDR2 SYGVNS, per germline. This CDR3 comprises 16 residues. This chain's CDR3 is CASSEQAGVTYNEQFF. In nucleotides, the CDR3 is TGTGCCAGCAGTGAACAAGCGGGAGTTACCTACAATGAGCAGTTCTTC.

The chain combines TRBV10-3 with TRBJ2-6; a weak D match, TRBD1 (5 bases). This CDR3 spans 18 amino acids. The germline V and J ends were trimmed by 1 base and 0 bases, with 13 bases remaining between them. Germline lookup yields CDR1 ENHRY and CDR2 SYGVKD. In DNA, the CDR3 is TGTGCCATCAGTGAGTTAGGGGTCGTTCGCTCTGGGGCCAACGTCCTGACTTTC. Translating it yields CAISELGVVRSGANVLTF.

The rearrangement links TRBV7-3 to TRBJ2-2; D is unresolved. This CDR3 is built from 14 residues. Trimming took 5 bases from V and 1 from J, leaving 8 bases between them. CDR1 and CDR2 from the germline V gene are SGHTA and FQGTGA. The CDR3 reads CASSPARNTGELFF. The CDR3 DNA sequence: TGTGCCAGCAGCCCAGCGCGGAACACCGGGGAGCTGTTTTTT. Filled out from reference TRBV7-3 and TRBJ2-2, the complete variable domain reads GAGVSQTPSNKVTEKGKYVELRCDPISGHTALYWYRQSLGQGPEFLIYFQGTGAADDSGLPNDRFFAVRPEGSVSTLKIQRTERGDSAVYLCASSPARNTGELFFGEGSRLTVL.

Comments on this clone: An end of the junction does not agree with germline; a read error may underlie this. The gene calls are TRBV11-3 and TRBJ1-1; the D is unclear. The CDR3 has 14 residues. Germline V gives CDR1 SGHNT, CDR2 YENEEA. The CDR3 sequence: CASSQTRENPEAFF. As DNA, the CDR3 is TGTGCCAGCAGCCAGACCCGGGAGAACCCTGAAGCTTTCTTT.

The chain links TRBV10-3 to TRBJ2-2; 16 bases agree with TRBD2. This CDR3 has 19 amino acids. Per germline, CDR1 ENHRY and CDR2 SYGVKD. The trim removed 6 bases at V and 3 bases at J, leaving 10 bases unmatched. The DNA of the CDR3 is TGTGCCATCAGGCCGGGACTAGCGGGAGGGCCCCGGTACACCGGGGAGCTGTTTTTT. Translation: CAIRPGLAGGPRYTGELFF.

This clone appeared once. The V gene is TRBV28, the J gene TRBJ1-5; 8 bases fit TRBD1. This CDR3 is 16 amino acids long. V lost 7 bases, J lost 6 bases, and 14 bases stayed unmatched. Germline V lookup: CDR1 MDHEN, CDR2 SYDVKM. CDR3 loop: CASTPTGVGRGQPQHF. The CDR3 DNA is TGTGCCAGCACCCCGACAGGGGTAGGGCGCGGTCAGCCCCAGCATTTT.

The CDR3 DNA reads as TGTGCCAGCAGCGTAGGGGGTAGCGGCTACAATGAGCAGTTCTTC. Protein: CASSVGGSGYNEQFF. V usage is TRBV9 and J usage is TRBJ2-1; TRBD2 is a possible D gene (6 bases). Trimming shortened V by 0 bases and J by 3 bases, and 10 bases separated the two germline ends. This CDR3 is built from 15 residues. CDR1 SGDLS and CDR2 YYNGEE come from the germline V gene.

The V gene is TRBV7-8, the J gene TRBJ1-5; D call uncertain. The CDR3 sequence is 17 residues long. Germline lookup yields CDR1 SGHVS and CDR2 FQNEAQ. V was pared by 5 bases and J by 2 bases, with 19 bases between. The CDR3 DNA reads TGTGCCAGCAGCCAACCTTCTATTGTGAATCGCAATCAGCCCCAGCATTTT. It yields the protein CASSQPSIVNRNQPQHF.

This chain joins TRBV5-1 and TRBJ1-2, with TRBD1 matching over 7 bases. Germline V gene data show CDR1 as SGHRS and CDR2 as YFSETQ. The ends lost 4 bases at V and 3 bases at J; junction bases unmatched: 3. This CDR3 region has 13 residues. The CDR3 protein is CASSLGQDYGYTF. The CDR3 DNA reads as TGCGCCAGCAGCCTAGGACAGGACTATGGCTACACCTTC.